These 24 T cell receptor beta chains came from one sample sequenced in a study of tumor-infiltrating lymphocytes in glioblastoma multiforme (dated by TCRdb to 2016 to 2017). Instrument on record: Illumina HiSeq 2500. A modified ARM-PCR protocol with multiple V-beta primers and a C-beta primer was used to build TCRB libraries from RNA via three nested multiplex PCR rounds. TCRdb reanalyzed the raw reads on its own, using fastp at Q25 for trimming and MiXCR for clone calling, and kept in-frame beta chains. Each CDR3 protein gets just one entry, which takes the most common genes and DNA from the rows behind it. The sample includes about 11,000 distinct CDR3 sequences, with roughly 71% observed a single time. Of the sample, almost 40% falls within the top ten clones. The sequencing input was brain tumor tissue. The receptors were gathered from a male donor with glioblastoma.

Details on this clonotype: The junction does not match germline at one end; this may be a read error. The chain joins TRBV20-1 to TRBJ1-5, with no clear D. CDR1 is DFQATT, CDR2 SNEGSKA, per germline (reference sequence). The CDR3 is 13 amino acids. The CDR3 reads CSARGRIGQHQHF. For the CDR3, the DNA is TGCAGTGCTAGAGGAAGGATCGGTCAGCACCAGCATTTT.

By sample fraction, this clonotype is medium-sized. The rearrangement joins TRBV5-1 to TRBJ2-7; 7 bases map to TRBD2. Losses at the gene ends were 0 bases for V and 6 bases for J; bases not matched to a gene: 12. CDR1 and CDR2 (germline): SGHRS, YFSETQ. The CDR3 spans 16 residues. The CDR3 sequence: CASSLAGGSVLFEQYF. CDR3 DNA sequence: TGCGCCAGCAGCTTGGCCGGGGGGAGCGTCTTATTCGAGCAGTACTTC.

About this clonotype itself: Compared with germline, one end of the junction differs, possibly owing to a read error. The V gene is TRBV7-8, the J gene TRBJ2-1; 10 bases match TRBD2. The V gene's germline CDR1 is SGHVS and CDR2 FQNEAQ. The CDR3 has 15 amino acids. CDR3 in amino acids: CAGSSDSGRLNEQFF. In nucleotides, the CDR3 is TGTGCCGGCAGCTCAGATAGCGGGAGGCTCAATGAGCAGTTCTTC.

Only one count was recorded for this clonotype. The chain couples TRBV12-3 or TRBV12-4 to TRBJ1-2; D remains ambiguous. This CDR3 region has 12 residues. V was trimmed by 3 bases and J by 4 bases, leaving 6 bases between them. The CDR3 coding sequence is TGTGCCAGCAGTTTTGGCGGCTATGGCTACACCTTC. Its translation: CASSFGGYGYTF.

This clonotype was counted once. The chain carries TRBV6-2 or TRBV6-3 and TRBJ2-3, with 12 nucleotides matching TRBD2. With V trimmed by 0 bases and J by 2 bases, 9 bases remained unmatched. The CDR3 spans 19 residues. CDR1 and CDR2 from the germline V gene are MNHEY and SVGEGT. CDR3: CASSYSGLAGGPYTDTQYF. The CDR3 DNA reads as TGTGCCAGCAGTTACTCTGGCCTAGCGGGAGGGCCCTACACAGATACGCAGTATTTT.

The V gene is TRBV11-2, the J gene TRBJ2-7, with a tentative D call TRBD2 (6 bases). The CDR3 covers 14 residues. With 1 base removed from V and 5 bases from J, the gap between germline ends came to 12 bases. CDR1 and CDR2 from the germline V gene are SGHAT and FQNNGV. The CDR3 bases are TGTGCCAGCAGCTTAGTAGCGGAGTCCAACGAGCAGTACTTC. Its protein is CASSLVAESNEQYF.

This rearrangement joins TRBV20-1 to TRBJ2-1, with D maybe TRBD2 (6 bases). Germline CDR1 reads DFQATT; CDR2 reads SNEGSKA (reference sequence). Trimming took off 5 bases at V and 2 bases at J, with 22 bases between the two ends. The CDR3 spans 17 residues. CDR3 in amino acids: CSAPDYTSWSTYNEQFF. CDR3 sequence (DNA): TGCAGTGCTCCAGACTATACTAGCTGGAGTACCTACAATGAGCAGTTCTTC.

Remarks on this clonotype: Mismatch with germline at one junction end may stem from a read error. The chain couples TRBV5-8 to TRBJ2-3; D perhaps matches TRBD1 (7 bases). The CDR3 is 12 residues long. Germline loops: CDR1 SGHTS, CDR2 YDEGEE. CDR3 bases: TGTGTCAGCAGCCGGGGGACAGATACGCAATATTTT. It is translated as CVSSRGTDTQYF.

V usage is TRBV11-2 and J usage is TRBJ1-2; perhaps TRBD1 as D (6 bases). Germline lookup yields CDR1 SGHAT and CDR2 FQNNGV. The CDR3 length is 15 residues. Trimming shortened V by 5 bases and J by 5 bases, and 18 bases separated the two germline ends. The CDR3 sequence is CASSLSSGAGYGYTF. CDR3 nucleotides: TGTGCCAGCAGCCTCTCGTCGGGGGCGGGTTATGGCTACACCTTC.

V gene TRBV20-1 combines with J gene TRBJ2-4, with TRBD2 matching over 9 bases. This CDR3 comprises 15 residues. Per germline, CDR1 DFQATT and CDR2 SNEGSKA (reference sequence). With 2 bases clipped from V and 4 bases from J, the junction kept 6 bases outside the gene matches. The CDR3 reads CSARTGGGEKNIQYF. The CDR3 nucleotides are TGCAGTGCTAGAACAGGCGGGGGGGAGAAAAACATTCAGTACTTC.

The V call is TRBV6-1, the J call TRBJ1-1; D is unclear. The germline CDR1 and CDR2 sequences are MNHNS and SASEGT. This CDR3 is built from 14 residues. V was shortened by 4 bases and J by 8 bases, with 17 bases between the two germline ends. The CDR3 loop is CASSGERLPPEAFF. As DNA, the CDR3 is TGTGCCAGCAGTGGGGAGAGACTCCCGCCAGAAGCTTTCTTT.

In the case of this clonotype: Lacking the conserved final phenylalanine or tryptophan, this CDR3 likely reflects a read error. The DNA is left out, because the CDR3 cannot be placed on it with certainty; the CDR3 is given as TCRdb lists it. CDR3: CASSFGTRTGGEQYL. The chain combines TRBV5-1 with TRBJ2-7; the table gives TRBD1 as D, unverified against the DNA. Germline V gene lookup returns CDR1 SGHRS and CDR2 YFSETQ. Including both end residues, the CDR3 is 15 amino acids long.

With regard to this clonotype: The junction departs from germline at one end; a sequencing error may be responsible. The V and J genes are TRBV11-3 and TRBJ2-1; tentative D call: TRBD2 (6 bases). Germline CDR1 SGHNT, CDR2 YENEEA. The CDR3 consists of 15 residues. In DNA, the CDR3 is TGTGCCAGCAGCGGAGGGTACGGGTCCTACAATGAGCCGTTCTTC. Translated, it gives CASSGGYGSYNEPFF. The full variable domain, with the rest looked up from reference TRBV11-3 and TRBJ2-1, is EAGVVQSPRYKIIEKKQPVAFWCNPISGHNTLYWYLQNLGQGPELLIRYENEEAVDDSQLPKDRFSAERLKGVDSTLKIQPAELGDSAVYLCASSGGYGSYNEPFFGPGTRLTVL.

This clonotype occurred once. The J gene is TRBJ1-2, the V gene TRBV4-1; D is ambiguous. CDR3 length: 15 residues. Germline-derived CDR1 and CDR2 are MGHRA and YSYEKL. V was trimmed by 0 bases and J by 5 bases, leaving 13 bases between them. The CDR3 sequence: CASSQDRVVLYGYTF. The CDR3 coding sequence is TGCGCCAGCAGCCAAGATCGGGTGGTACTTTATGGCTACACCTTC.

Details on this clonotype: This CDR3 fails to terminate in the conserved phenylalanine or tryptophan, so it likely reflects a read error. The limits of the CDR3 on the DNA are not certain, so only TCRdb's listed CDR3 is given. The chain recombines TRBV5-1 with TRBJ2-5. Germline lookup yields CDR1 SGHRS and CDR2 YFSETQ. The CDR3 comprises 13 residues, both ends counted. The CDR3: CASSLLGSETQHI.

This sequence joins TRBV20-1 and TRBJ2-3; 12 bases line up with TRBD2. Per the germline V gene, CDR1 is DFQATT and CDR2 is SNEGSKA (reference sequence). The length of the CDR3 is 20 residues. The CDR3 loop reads CNASRPGLAGGPSSTDTQYF. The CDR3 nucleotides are TGCAACGCTAGTCGCCCCGGGCTAGCGGGAGGGCCGAGTAGCACAGATACGCAGTATTTT.

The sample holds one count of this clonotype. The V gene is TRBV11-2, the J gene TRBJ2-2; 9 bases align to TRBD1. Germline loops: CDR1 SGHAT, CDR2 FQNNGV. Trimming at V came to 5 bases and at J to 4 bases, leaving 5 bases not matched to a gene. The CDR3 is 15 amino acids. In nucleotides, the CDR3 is TGTGCCAGCAGCGAATACAGGGGGCCCACCGGGGAGCTGTTTTTT. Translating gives CASSEYRGPTGELFF.

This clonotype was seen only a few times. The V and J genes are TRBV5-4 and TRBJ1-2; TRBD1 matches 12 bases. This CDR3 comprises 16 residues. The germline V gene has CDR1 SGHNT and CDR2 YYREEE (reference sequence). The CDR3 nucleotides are TGTGCTAACAGCTTGAAGGGACAGGGGGCGGAGTTTGGCTACACCTTC. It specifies CANSLKGQGAEFGYTF.

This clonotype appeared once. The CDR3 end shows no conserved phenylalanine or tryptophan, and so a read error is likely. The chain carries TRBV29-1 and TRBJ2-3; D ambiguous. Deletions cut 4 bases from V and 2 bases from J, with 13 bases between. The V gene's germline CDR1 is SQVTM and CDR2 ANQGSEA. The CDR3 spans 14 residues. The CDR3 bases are TGCAGCGTTGGAAGCCTAGACTTCACAGATACGCAGTATTTA. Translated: CSVGSLDFTDTQYL.

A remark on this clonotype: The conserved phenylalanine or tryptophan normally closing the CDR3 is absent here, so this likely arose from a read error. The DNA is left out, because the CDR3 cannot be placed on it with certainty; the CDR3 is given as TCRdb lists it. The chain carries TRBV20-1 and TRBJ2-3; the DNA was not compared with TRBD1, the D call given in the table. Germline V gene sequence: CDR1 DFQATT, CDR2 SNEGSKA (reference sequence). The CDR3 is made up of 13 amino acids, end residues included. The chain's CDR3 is CSAPRQFTDTEYY.

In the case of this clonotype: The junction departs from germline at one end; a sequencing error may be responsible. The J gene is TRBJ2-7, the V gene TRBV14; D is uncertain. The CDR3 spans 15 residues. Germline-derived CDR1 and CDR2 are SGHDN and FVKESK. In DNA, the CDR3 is TGTGCCAGCAGCCAAGAAGGTGGCACCTTTTACGATCAGTGCTTC. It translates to CASSQEGGTFYDQCF.

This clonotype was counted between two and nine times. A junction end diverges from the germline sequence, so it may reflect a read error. In DNA, the CDR3 is TGCAGTACTAGTCGTCCCGGACTAGCGGGAGGGCCGAGTAGCGCGGATACGCAGTATTTT. Its protein is CSTSRPGLAGGPSSADTQYF. The chain joins TRBV20-1 to TRBJ2-3, with TRBD2 matching over 15 bases. The CDR3 loop spans 20 amino acids. The germline V gene encodes CDR1 DFQATT and CDR2 SNEGSKA (reference sequence).

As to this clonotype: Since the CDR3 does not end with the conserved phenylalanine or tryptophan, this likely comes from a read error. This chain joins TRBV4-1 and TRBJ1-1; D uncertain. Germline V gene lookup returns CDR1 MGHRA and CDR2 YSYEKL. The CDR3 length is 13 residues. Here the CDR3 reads CASSQEISTGAFV. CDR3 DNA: TGCGCCAGCAGCCAAGAGATTTCAACTGGAGCTTTCGTT.

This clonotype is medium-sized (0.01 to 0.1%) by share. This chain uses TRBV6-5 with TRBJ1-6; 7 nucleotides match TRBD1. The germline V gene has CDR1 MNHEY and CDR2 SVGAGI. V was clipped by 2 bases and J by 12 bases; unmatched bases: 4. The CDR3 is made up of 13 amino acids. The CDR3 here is CASSYKGGGPLHF. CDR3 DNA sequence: TGTGCCAGCAGTTACAAAGGGGGCGGACCCCTCCACTTT.